This T cell receptor (beta chain) was recorded in a study of patients and donors after allogeneic stem cell transplantation. Germline V gene lookup returns CDR1 SEHNR and CDR2 FQNEAQ (reference sequence). The V gene lost 5 bases and the J gene lost 10 bases, with 21 bases spanning the gap. This CDR3 is 15 amino acids long. This clonotype has more than one count but fewer than ten. TCRdb re-called the RT-PCR reads through MiXCR, storing one row per CDR3 protein. The data contain roughly 880,000 distinct CDR3 sequences, roughly 17% of them singletons. The sample consisted of blood, either unsorted or a sorted T cell fraction (not recorded which). This TCR came from a human donor who was either an allogeneic HSCT recipient or a stem cell or donor lymphocyte infusion donor (not recorded which). It is not recorded whose cells these are; they may come from a transplant donor. The gene calls are TRBV7-9 and TRBJ2-1; D tentatively fits TRBD1 or TRBD2 (6 bases each). The CDR3 DNA is TGTGCCAGCAGCCGAGCGTTGGAGGGGGTGGACGAGCAGTTCTTC. Its protein is CASSRALEGVDEQFF.